The present T cell receptor (beta chain) was sequenced within a study of cytotoxic CD8 clonotypes in ibrutinib-treated CLL. A word on this clone: What it recognizes is unknown.

General study findings and limits: Samples were collected at differing times from sustained-remission and progressing patients.

Cryopreserved PBMCs supplied about 2 micrograms of genomic DNA for TCR beta libraries. Repertoires were generated with immunoSEQ multiplex PCR, while TCRdb's copy carries only in-frame clones and drops some. The sample shows about 140,000 clones, around three quarters of them seen only once. The TCR was taken from a human donor with chronic lymphocytic leukemia. Material: PBMCs, obtained after 12 months of ibrutinib treatment.

In nucleotides, the CDR3 is TGTGCCAGCAGCTTTTTAGCGGGAGAAAAGACCCAGTACTTC. Its protein product is CASSFLAGEKTQYF. V gene TRBV7-2 combines with J gene TRBJ2-5; TRBD2 aligns across 9 bases. CDR1 and CDR2 from the germline V gene are SGHTA and FQGNSA. After removal of 3 bases from V and 6 bases from J, the junction contained 5 bases not matched to a gene. The CDR3 runs 14 residues.